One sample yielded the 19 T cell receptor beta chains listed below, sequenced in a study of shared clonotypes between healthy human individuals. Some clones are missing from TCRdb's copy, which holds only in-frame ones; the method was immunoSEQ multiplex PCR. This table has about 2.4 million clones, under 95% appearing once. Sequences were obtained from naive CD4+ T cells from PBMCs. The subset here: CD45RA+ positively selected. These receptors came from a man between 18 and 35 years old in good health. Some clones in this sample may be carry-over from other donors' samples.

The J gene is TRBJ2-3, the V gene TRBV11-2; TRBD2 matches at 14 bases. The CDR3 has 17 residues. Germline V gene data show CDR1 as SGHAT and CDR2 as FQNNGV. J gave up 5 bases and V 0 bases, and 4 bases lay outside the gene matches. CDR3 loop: CASSLDRGLAGEDTQYF. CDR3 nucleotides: TGTGCCAGCAGCTTAGATCGGGGACTAGCGGGAGAAGATACGCAGTATTTT.

CDR3 nucleotides: TGTGCCAGCAGTACAGTACAGGGTAATGAAAAACTGTTTTTT. Translated, it gives CASSTVQGNEKLFF. J is TRBJ1-4 and V is TRBV27; D may be TRBD1 (6 bases). The ends were cut back, 5 bases at V and 4 bases at J, with 11 bases in the middle. The CDR3 is 14 residues long. CDR1 is MNHEY, CDR2 SMNVEV, per germline (reference sequence).

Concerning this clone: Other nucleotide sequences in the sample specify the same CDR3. CDR3 DNA: TGTGCCAGCAGTTACTCAGCGGGTTCCTACGAGCAGTACTTC. This gives the protein CASSYSAGSYEQYF. The chain is built from TRBV6-6 and TRBJ2-7; maybe TRBD2 (6 bases). V lost 0 bases to trimming and J lost 1 base, with 7 bases between them. This CDR3 spans 14 amino acids. From germline, CDR1 is MNHNY and CDR2 SVGAGI (reference sequence).

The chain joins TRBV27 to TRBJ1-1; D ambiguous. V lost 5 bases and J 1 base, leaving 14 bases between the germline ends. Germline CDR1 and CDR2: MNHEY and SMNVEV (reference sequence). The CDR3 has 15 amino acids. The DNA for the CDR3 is TGTGCCAGCAGTCCCGAGACATTTTCGAACACTGAAGCTTTCTTT. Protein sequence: CASSPETFSNTEAFF.

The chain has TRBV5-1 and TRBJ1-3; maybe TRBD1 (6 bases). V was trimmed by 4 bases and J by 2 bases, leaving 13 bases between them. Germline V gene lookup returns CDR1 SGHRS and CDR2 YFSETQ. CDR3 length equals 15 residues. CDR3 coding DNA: TGCGCCAGCAGCGCCGAGGGGGGCCCTGGAAACACCATATATTTT. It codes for CASSAEGGPGNTIYF.

The CDR3 DNA follows: TGTGCCAGCAGCTTAGCCTCCCAGAGATCCTCTGGAAACACCATATATTTT. Its protein is CASSLASQRSSGNTIYF. The chain has TRBV7-2 and TRBJ1-3, with D hard to call. The ends were cut back, 0 bases at V and 0 bases at J, with 12 bases in the middle. CDR3 length: 17 amino acids. CDR1 is SGHTA, CDR2 FQGNSA, per germline.

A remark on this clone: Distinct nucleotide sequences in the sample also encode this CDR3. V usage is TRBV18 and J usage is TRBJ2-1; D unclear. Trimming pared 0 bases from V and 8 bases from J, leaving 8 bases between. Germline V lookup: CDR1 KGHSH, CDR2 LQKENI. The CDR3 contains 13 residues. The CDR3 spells CASSPPVVDEQFF. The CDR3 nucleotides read TGTGCCAGCTCACCACCGGTTGTCGATGAGCAGTTCTTC.

The CDR3 DNA reads TGCGCCAGCACCCCTCGGGACGGATTTTCCTACGAGCAGTACTTC. It specifies CASTPRDGFSYEQYF. The J gene is TRBJ2-7, the V gene TRBV10-2; D possibly matches TRBD1 or TRBD2 (5 bases each). With 7 bases removed from V and 1 base from J, the gap between germline ends came to 17 bases. The CDR3 covers 15 residues. Germline loops: CDR1 WSHSY, CDR2 SAAADI.

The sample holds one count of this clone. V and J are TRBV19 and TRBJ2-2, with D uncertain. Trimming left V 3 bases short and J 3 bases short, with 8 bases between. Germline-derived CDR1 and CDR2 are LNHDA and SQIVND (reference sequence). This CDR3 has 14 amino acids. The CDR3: CASSMRQHTGELFF. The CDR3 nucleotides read TGTGCCAGTAGTATGAGGCAGCACACCGGGGAGCTGTTTTTT.

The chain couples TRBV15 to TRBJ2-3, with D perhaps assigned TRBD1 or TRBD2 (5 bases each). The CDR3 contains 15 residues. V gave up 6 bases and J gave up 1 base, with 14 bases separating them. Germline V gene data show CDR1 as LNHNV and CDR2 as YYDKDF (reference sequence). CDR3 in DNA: TGTGCCACCAGAGCCGGGACCGGGGGCACAGATACGCAGTATTTT. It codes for CATRAGTGGTDTQYF.

The CDR3 nucleotides read TGTGCCAGCAGTGCCAGCCAGACTGAAGCTTTCTTT. Protein: CASSASQTEAFF. The J gene is TRBJ1-1, the V gene TRBV2, with D unclear. V was clipped by 4 bases and J by 5 bases, with 8 bases between them. Germline V CDR1 and CDR2: SNHLY, FYNNEI. CDR3 length equals 12 residues. Together with reference TRBV2 and TRBJ1-1, the CDR3 gives the full variable domain: EPEVTQTPSHQVTQMGQEVILRCVPISNHLYFYWYRQILGQKVEFLVSFYNNEISEKSEIFDDQFSVERPDGSNFTLKIRSTKLEDSAMYFCASSASQTEAFFGQGTRLTVV.

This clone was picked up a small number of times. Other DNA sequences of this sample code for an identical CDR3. The CDR3 protein is CASRDRGTEAFF. CDR3 bases: TGTGCCAGCAGGGACAGGGGTACTGAAGCTTTCTTT. J is TRBJ1-1 and V is TRBV2, with TRBD1 identical over 9 bases. Germline CDR1 and CDR2: SNHLY and FYNNEI. Trimming removed 6 bases from V and 5 bases from J; junction bases left unmatched: 1. This CDR3 has 12 residues.

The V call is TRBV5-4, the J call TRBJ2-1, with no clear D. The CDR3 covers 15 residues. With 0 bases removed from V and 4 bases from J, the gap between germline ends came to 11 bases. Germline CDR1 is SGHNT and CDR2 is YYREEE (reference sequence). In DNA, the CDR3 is TGTGCCAGCAGCTTGGTACAGAGCCGGTACAATGAGCAGTTCTTC. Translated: CASSLVQSRYNEQFF.

The CDR3 spells CASSLKIGLAGSETQYF. The CDR3 DNA sequence: TGTGCCAGCAGTTTAAAAATTGGCCTAGCGGGAAGTGAGACCCAGTACTTC. V gene TRBV27 combines with J gene TRBJ2-5, with 9 positions matching TRBD2. CDR3 length: 17 residues. The V gene's germline CDR1 is MNHEY and CDR2 SMNVEV (reference sequence). V lost 2 bases, J lost 5 bases, and 12 bases stayed unmatched.

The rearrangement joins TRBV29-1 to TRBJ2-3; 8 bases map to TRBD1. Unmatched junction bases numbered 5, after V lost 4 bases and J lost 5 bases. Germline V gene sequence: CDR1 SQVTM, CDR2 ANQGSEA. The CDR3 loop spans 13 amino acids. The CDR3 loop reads CSVVGQGLDTQYF. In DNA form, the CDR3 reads TGCAGCGTTGTAGGACAGGGTTTAGATACGCAGTATTTT.

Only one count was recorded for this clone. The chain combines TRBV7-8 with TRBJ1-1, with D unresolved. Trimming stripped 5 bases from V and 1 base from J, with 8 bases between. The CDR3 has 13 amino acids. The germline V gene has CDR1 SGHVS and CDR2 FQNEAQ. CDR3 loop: CASSLTRNTEAFF. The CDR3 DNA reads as TGTGCCAGCAGCCTCACACGGAACACTGAAGCTTTCTTT.

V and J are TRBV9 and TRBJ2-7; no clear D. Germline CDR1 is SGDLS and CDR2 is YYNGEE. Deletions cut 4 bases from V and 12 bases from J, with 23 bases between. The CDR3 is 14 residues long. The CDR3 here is CASSPDLLGVMTYF. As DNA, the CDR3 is TGTGCCAGCAGCCCAGACTTATTAGGCGTCATGACGTACTTC.

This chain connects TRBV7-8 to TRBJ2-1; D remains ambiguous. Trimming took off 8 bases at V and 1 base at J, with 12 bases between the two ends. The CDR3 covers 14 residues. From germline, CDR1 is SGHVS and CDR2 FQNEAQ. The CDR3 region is CASSRILSYNEQFF. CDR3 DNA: TGTGCCAGCTCGAGGATCCTTTCCTACAATGAGCAGTTCTTC.

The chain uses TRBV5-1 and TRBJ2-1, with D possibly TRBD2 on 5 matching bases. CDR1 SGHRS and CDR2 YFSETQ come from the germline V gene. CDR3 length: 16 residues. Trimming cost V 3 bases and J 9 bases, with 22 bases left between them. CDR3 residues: CASSSRGSVPSGEQFF. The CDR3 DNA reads TGCGCCAGCAGCTCCCGAGGGTCGGTCCCCTCGGGTGAGCAGTTCTTC. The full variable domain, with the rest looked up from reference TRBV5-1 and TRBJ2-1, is KAGVTQTPRYLIKTRGQQVTLSCSPISGHRSVSWYQQTPGQGLQFLFEYFSETQRNKGNFPGRFSGRQFSNSRSEMNVSTLELGDSALYLCASSSRGSVPSGEQFFGPGTRLTVL.